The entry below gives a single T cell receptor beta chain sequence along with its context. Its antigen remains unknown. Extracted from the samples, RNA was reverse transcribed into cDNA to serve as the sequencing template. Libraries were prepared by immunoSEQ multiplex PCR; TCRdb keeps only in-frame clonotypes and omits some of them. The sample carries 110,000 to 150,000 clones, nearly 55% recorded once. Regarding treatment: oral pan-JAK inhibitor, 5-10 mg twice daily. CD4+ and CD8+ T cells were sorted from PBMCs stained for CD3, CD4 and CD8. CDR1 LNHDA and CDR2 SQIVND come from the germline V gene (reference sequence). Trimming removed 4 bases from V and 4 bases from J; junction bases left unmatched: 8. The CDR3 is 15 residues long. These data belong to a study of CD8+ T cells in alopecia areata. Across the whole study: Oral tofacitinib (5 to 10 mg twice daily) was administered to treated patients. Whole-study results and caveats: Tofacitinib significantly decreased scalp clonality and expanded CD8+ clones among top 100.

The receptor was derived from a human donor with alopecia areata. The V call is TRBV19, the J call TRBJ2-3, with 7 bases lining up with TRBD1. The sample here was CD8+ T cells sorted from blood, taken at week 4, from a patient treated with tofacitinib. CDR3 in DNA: TGTGCCAGTAGTAGCCGACAGGGCCTCCCAGATACGCAGTATTTT. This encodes CASSSRQGLPDTQYF.